These 5 T cell receptor beta chains originate from one sample sequenced in a study of technical replicates of blood from a few donors. Sequencing used immunoSEQ multiplex PCR; TCRdb keeps in-frame clones, though not all of them. The sample comprises fewer than 90,000 clones, 92% of which are singletons, and 0.35% to 0.45% rests with the top ten. Sequenced sample: T cells isolated from PBMCs. All receptors come from a human donor in good health.

This clone showed up just a few times. The chain links TRBV27 to TRBJ1-2, with 8 bases lining up with TRBD1. V dropped 3 bases and J dropped 8; count of bases not matched to a gene: 5. The CDR3 loop spans 13 amino acids. Germline V gives CDR1 MNHEY, CDR2 SMNVEV (reference sequence). The CDR3 is CASSLGRGRGYTF. The CDR3 DNA follows: TGTGCCAGCAGTTTGGGCAGGGGGCGAGGCTACACCTTC.

The gene calls are TRBV7-2 and TRBJ2-7; 9 nucleotides match TRBD1. Germline lookup yields CDR1 SGHTA and CDR2 FQGNSA. The CDR3 is made up of 14 amino acids. V was pared by 2 bases and J by 7 bases, with 6 bases of the junction left unmatched. CDR3 amino acids: CASSLLQGAGEQYF. CDR3 bases: TGTGCCAGCAGCTTATTACAGGGGGCGGGGGAGCAGTACTTC.

V usage is TRBV27 and J usage is TRBJ1-3, with a possible D match to TRBD1 (6 bases). The CDR3 consists of 16 residues. The V gene lost 2 bases and the J gene lost 4 bases, with 15 bases spanning the gap. Germline-derived CDR1 and CDR2 are MNHEY and SMNVEV (reference sequence). This chain's CDR3 is CASSLDGGELGNTIYF. The DNA of the CDR3 is TGTGCCAGCAGTTTAGATGGGGGCGAGTTAGGAAACACCATATATTTT.

The J gene is TRBJ2-7, the V gene TRBV6-1; 7 nucleotides agree with TRBD2. The germline V gene has CDR1 MNHNS and CDR2 SASEGT. The CDR3 is 12 residues long. V lost 8 bases, J lost 7 bases, and 8 bases stayed unmatched. DNA of the CDR3: TGTGCCAGCGGACTAGTTAGTCGTGAGCAGTACTTC. It yields the protein CASGLVSREQYF.

The chain carries TRBV30 and TRBJ2-3; tentative D call: TRBD2 (6 bases). The CDR3 covers 15 residues. Trimming stripped 2 bases from V and 0 bases from J, with 12 bases between. Germline CDR1 GTSNPN, CDR2 SVGIG (reference sequence). The CDR3 protein is CAWSTLAQSTDTQYF. Written as DNA, the CDR3 is TGTGCCTGGAGTACTCTAGCGCAAAGCACAGATACGCAGTATTTT. The whole variable domain, remainder taken from reference TRBV30 and TRBJ2-3, is SQTIHQWPATLVQPVGSPLSLECTVEGTSNPNLYWYRQAAGRGLQLLFYSVGIGQISSEVPQNLSASRPQDRQFILSSKKLLLSDSGFYLCAWSTLAQSTDTQYFGPGTRLTVL.